This is a list of T cell receptor beta chains from one sample in a study of blood T cell repertoires in COVID-19. Profiling relied on immunoSEQ multiplex PCR, and the TCRdb table lists in-frame clones only, not all of them. The data show roughly 210,000 clones, with about nine tenths seen just once and roughly 7.2% held by the top ten. What was sequenced was PBMCs or T cells enriched from blood (not recorded which). The receptors shown here come from a man between 25 and 39 years old in a cohort exposed to, infected with or recovered from COVID-19 (not recorded which). Both conserved end residues are part of each CDR3. Fields, in order: V gene, D gene, J gene, clone size, CDR3 DNA, CDR3 protein. A D gene is named only where the DNA matches it firmly. Some rows mark clone size as missing; the rest say once, few, many or name a class of expanded clone.

TRBV11-2	.	TRBJ1-5	once	TGTGCCAGCAGCTTAGGCCAGGGGCCAGATCAGCCCCAGCATTTT	CASSLGQGPDQPQHF
TRBV27	TRBD2	TRBJ2-7	.	TGTGCCAGCAGCCCCGGGACTAGCGGGAGGCAGTACTTC	CASSPGTSGRQYF
TRBV11-2	TRBD1	TRBJ2-2	.	TGTGCCAGCAGCTTTAGGACAGGAGTTTTCGCCGGGGAGCTGTTTTTT	CASSFRTGVFAGELFF
TRBV15	TRBD2	TRBJ2-3	.	TGTGCCACCAGCAGGGGGGGGGAAGATACGCAGTATTTT	CATSRGGEDTQYF
TRBV25-1	TRBD1	TRBJ1-1	.	TGTGCCAGCAGTGTGGGGACAGGGTCCACTGAAGCTTTCTTT	CASSVGTGSTEAFF
TRBV11-2	TRBD1	TRBJ2-6	once	TGTGCCAGCAGCTTCCCCAAAGGGACAGGCCACTCTGGGGCCAACGTCCTGACTTTC	CASSFPKGTGHSGANVLTF
TRBV7-9	TRBD2	TRBJ2-3	.	TGTGCCAGCAGCCCACAAGCGGGAGGGCCCACAGATACGCAGTATTTT	CASSPQAGGPTDTQYF
TRBV6-4	TRBD2	TRBJ2-3	.	TGTGCCAGCAGTGAAGATAGCGGGAGGGCCTCAGATACGCAGTATTTT	CASSEDSGRASDTQYF
TRBV28	.	TRBJ1-2	.	TGTGCCAGCAGCCCAGGGGTTAGCTCCTATGGCTACACCTTC	CASSPGVSSYGYTF
TRBV25-1	TRBD1	TRBJ1-6	.	TGTGCCAGCAGTGGTACAGGGGGCGCGGGAAATTCACCCCTCCACTTT	CASSGTGGAGNSPLHF
TRBV5-6	TRBD1	TRBJ1-6	.	TGTGCCAGCAGCTTGGGGGGACAGGGATATTCACCCCTCCACTTT	CASSLGGQGYSPLHF
TRBV28	.	TRBJ2-1	.	TGTGCCAGCAGCCTCAATGAGCAGTTCTTC	CASSLNEQFF
TRBV7-8	.	TRBJ1-5	.	TGTGCCAGCAGGAGACGGGGAATCGAGCCCCAGCATTTT	CASRRRGIEPQHF
TRBV11-2	.	TRBJ1-4	.	TGTGCCAGCAGCTCGGCAGGGAATGAAAAACTGTTTTTT	CASSSAGNEKLFF
TRBV4-1	.	TRBJ2-7	.	TGCGCCAGCAGCCAATCCCTAGACGGCTACGAGCAGTACTTC	CASSQSLDGYEQYF
TRBV7-2	.	TRBJ1-4	.	TGTGCCAGCAGCTTAGTTGGACAAGCAACTAATGAAAAACTGTTTTTT	CASSLVGQATNEKLFF
TRBV27	TRBD1	TRBJ1-4	.	TGTGCCAGCAGTTCATACTTAGGGGGCGCTGTGGAAAAACTGTTTTTT	CASSSYLGGAVEKLFF
TRBV28	TRBD1	TRBJ2-7	.	TGTGCCAGCAGTTTATTTGGGACAGGGGACGAGCAGTACTTC	CASSLFGTGDEQYF
TRBV19	TRBD2	TRBJ2-7	.	TGTGCCAGTAGTCGGACTAGCGGCAACCTCCGATACGAGCAGTACTTC	CASSRTSGNLRYEQYF
TRBV19	.	TRBJ1-2	.	TGTGCCAGTAGTATCGCACAGGGAGTGGATGGCTACACCTTC	CASSIAQGVDGYTF
TRBV9	TRBD2	TRBJ2-5	.	TGTGCCAGCAGCGTAGGACTAGCGGAAGAGACCCAGTACTTC	CASSVGLAEETQYF
TRBV10-2	.	TRBJ2-1	.	TGCGCCAGCAGTGACCCCGGGAACTACAATGAGCAGTTCTTC	CASSDPGNYNEQFF
TRBV2	.	TRBJ2-5	.	TGTGCCAGCAGTGAAATTAGCGCGAACTCGGAGACCCAGTACTTC	CASSEISANSETQYF
TRBV6-5	TRBD1	TRBJ1-3	.	TGTGCCAGCAGTTCAACAGGGGACCCCGGACACACCATATATTTT	CASSSTGDPGHTIYF
TRBV7-8	.	TRBJ1-6	.	TGTGCCAGCAGCTTGGGTACAGGGCTAGCCCTAAGGGAACCCCTCCACTTT	CASSLGTGLALREPLHF
TRBV3-1/TRBV3-2	.	TRBJ2-7	.	TGTGCCAGCAGCCACGGGTTTACCTACGAGCAGTACTTC	CASSHGFTYEQYF
TRBV7-9	.	TRBJ2-3	.	TGTGCCAGCAGCTTAGCCGGCAAGGGGCTAGATACGCAGTATTTT	CASSLAGKGLDTQYF
TRBV7-3	.	TRBJ1-6	.	TGTGCCAGCAGTTCAGGGTCCCCTAATTCACCCCTCCACTTT	CASSSGSPNSPLHF
TRBV14	TRBD1	TRBJ1-6	.	TGTGCCAGCAGCCCCGGGACAGCTTATAATTCACCCCTCCACTTT	CASSPGTAYNSPLHF
TRBV7-3	TRBD2	TRBJ2-2	.	TGTGCCAGCAGCTACCTAGCGGGAGCTACCGGGGAGCTGTTTTTT	CASSYLAGATGELFF
TRBV7-8	.	TRBJ1-1	.	TGTGCCAGCAGCCACCCGGGGACTGAAGCTTTCTTT	CASSHPGTEAFF
TRBV5-1	.	TRBJ1-3	.	TGCGCCAGCAGCGACAGCCGCTCTGGAAACACCATATATTTT	CASSDSRSGNTIYF
TRBV28	TRBD2	TRBJ2-5	.	TGTGCCACCTCGGGACTAGCGGAGACCCAGTACTTC	CATSGLAETQYF
TRBV7-9	TRBD2	TRBJ2-1	.	TGTGCCAGCAGCCCTCGGACTAGCGGGAGGAACAATGAGCAGTTCTTC	CASSPRTSGRNNEQFF
TRBV27	.	TRBJ1-2	.	TGTGCCAGCAGTTTTAACTCGGGGAGCTATGGCTACACCTTC	CASSFNSGSYGYTF
TRBV28	.	TRBJ1-1	.	TGTGCCAGCAGTTTACCAGGGGACGGAACTGAAGCTTTCTTT	CASSLPGDGTEAFF
TRBV18	TRBD1	TRBJ2-6	.	TGTGCCAGCTCACCGGGACAGGGGGCTGGGACCAACGTCCTGACTTTC	CASSPGQGAGTNVLTF
TRBV5-1	.	TRBJ1-4	.	TGCGCCAGCAGCTTTGGCGGGGAAACTAATGAAAAACTGTTTTTT	CASSFGGETNEKLFF
TRBV6-5	.	TRBJ2-7	.	TGTGCCAGCAGTTACTCAGGGAGCTACGAGCAGTACTTC	CASSYSGSYEQYF